This TCR beta chain comes out of a study of CD8 T cells in Susac syndrome. Negative isolation yielded the CD8+ and CD4+ T cells, while FACS enriched the TEMRA cells. With random hexamers, reverse transcription was performed on roughly 0.45 to 1 ug of RNA. Multiplex PCR with immunoSEQ amplified the TCR beta CDR3 across 54 Vbeta and 13 Jbeta. In TCRdb, the immunoSEQ multiplex PCR reads were re-called with MiXCR into one record per CDR3 protein. This sample has roughly 200,000 distinct CDR3 sequences, with about 95% found just once. The CDR3 loop spans 15 amino acids. Trimming took off 2 bases at V and 0 bases at J, with 11 bases between the two ends. Germline V gene lookup returns CDR1 DFQATT and CDR2 SNEGSKA (reference sequence).

The sample comprised CD4+ T cells from PBMCs. This sequence originates from a human donor in good health. The chain combines TRBV20-1 with TRBJ1-5; tentatively, D is TRBD1 (6 bases). For the CDR3, the DNA is TGCAGTGCTAGACGGGACACCTATAGCAATCAGCCCCAGCATTTT. Translating gives CSARRDTYSNQPQHF.